The 21 T cell receptor beta chains below all came from one sample that was sequenced in a study of cytomegalovirus exposure and HLA in healthy donors. The PCR used 60 Vbeta and 13 Jbeta primers. Here immunoSEQ multiplex PCR was the method, and the copy in TCRdb shows in-frame clones only, minus some. The profile covers roughly 150,000 clones, with roughly 82% appearing a single time and 5.5% to 6% taken by the ten largest. The source material was PBMCs. These receptors were collected from a man aged 25-40 years in good health and CMV-seropositive.

J is TRBJ1-4 and V is TRBV5-1; no definite D call. CDR1 SGHRS and CDR2 YFSETQ come from the germline V gene. V shed 3 bases and J shed 5 bases, with 14 bases lying between them. This CDR3 region has 15 residues. The CDR3 coding sequence is TGCGCCAGCAGCTACCGGACGGGAGGGAATGAAAAACTGTTTTTT. This gives the protein CASSYRTGGNEKLFF.

Only a few counts were recorded for this clone. The chain combines TRBV27 with TRBJ1-3; tentative D call: TRBD1 (6 bases). The CDR3 runs 16 residues. Germline V gives CDR1 MNHEY, CDR2 SMNVEV (reference sequence). Trimming took 5 bases from V and 1 from J, leaving 15 bases between them. The CDR3 sequence is CASSPYRALSGNTIYF. In DNA form, the CDR3 reads TGTGCCAGCAGTCCTTACAGGGCGCTATCTGGAAACACCATATATTTT.

This chain uses TRBV4-1 with TRBJ2-1; 8 bases match TRBD2. The CDR3 has 19 residues. Germline CDR1 MGHRA, CDR2 YSYEKL. Trimming took 0 bases from V and 0 from J; bases not matched to a gene: 10. CDR3 in DNA: TGCGCCAGCAGCCAAGATCCCGGACTAGCTCTGAGCTCCTACAATGAGCAGTTCTTC. Residues: CASSQDPGLALSSYNEQFF.

The rearrangement joins TRBV7-9 to TRBJ1-4; unclear D gene. The CDR3 covers 14 residues. Trimming left V 5 bases short and J 5 bases short, with 12 bases between. From germline, CDR1 is SEHNR and CDR2 FQNEAQ (reference sequence). In nucleotides, the CDR3 is TGTGCCAGCAGCCCAGTGGCGGGAAATGAAAAACTGTTTTTT. Its translation is CASSPVAGNEKLFF.

The rearrangement uses TRBV4-1 and TRBJ2-2; D possibly corresponds to TRBD1 (6 bases). The CDR3 is 16 amino acids. Germline V lookup: CDR1 MGHRA, CDR2 YSYEKL. Trimming pared 3 bases from V and 1 base from J, leaving 12 bases between. CDR3 sequence: CASSHETGMNTGELFF. The CDR3 DNA follows: TGCGCCAGCAGCCATGAGACAGGAATGAACACCGGGGAGCTGTTTTTT.

V and J are TRBV11-2 and TRBJ2-7; 8 bases are a match to TRBD1. Germline lookup yields CDR1 SGHAT and CDR2 FQNNGV. The ends lost 5 bases at V and 2 bases at J; junction bases unmatched: 5. The CDR3 is 14 amino acids. The CDR3 DNA is TGTGCCAGCAGCACCTGGACAGGGACCTACGAGCAGTACTTC. This sequence encodes CASSTWTGTYEQYF.

The CDR3 region has the DNA TGTGCCAGCAGCTTTCCCCCCCGCGGGGAGCTGTTTTTT. This gives the protein CASSFPPRGELFF. The chain has TRBV13 and TRBJ1-3; no clear D gene. Gene TRBJ2-2 matches the end of the DNA better, so the J call may be wrong. This CDR3 has 13 amino acids. Germline lookup yields CDR1 PRHDT and CDR2 FYEKMQ (reference sequence).

The V and J genes are TRBV6-6 and TRBJ2-3; 9 positions match TRBD2. Germline CDR1 is MNHNY and CDR2 is SVGAGI (reference sequence). CDR3 length equals 15 residues. V shed 2 bases and J 5 bases; nucleotides not matched to a gene: 5. The DNA of the CDR3 is TGTGCCAGCAGTTACCGTAGCGGGAGAGGAGATACGCAGTATTTT. It encodes CASSYRSGRGDTQYF.

The sample holds a few counts of this clone. The genes are TRBV6-1 and TRBJ2-2, with 7 bases lining up with TRBD2. J lost 3 bases, V lost 6 bases, and 4 bases had no gene match. The length of the CDR3 is 14 residues. Per germline, CDR1 MNHNS and CDR2 SASEGT. Here the CDR3 DNA reads TGTGCCAGCAGGGGTGGGGGGGACACCGGGGAGCTGTTTTTT. Residues: CASRGGGDTGELFF.

The V and J genes are TRBV19 and TRBJ1-1; a possible D gene is TRBD1 (6 bases). The length of the CDR3 is 15 residues. V was trimmed by 4 bases and J by 3 bases, leaving 15 bases between them. Germline CDR1 LNHDA, CDR2 SQIVND (reference sequence). DNA for the CDR3: TGTGCCAGTAGTACCGAACAGGGAAAGCACACTGAAGCTTTCTTT. This codes for CASSTEQGKHTEAFF.

The J gene is TRBJ2-7, the V gene TRBV6-5, with D perhaps matching TRBD1 (5 bases). The germline gives CDR1 MNHEY, CDR2 SVGAGI. This CDR3 is built from 14 residues. With 6 bases removed from V and 4 bases from J, the gap between germline ends came to 16 bases. CDR3 protein: CASRMDADIYEQYF. The CDR3, as DNA: TGTGCCAGCAGAATGGATGCGGACATTTACGAGCAGTACTTC.

The chain combines TRBV11-2 with TRBJ2-7, with TRBD1 matching over 10 bases. This CDR3 is built from 17 residues. V was pared by 1 base and J by 2 bases, with 8 bases of the junction left unmatched. The germline V gene has CDR1 SGHAT and CDR2 FQNNGV. The CDR3 region has the DNA TGTGCCAGCAGCTTAGGGACAGGGGGTCTTCTTACCTACGAGCAGTACTTC. This sequence encodes CASSLGTGGLLTYEQYF.

In this sample, this clone turned up a few times. At the DNA level, this CDR3 is encoded by other sequences in the same sample as well. J is TRBJ1-5 and V is TRBV5-1; D is unresolved. V gave up 0 bases and J gave up 2 bases, with 6 bases separating them. Germline CDR1 SGHRS, CDR2 YFSETQ. The CDR3 length is 14 residues. The CDR3 here is CASSLGGGNQPQHF. The CDR3 DNA follows: TGCGCCAGCAGCTTGGGGGGAGGCAATCAGCCCCAGCATTTT.

The gene calls are TRBV5-5 and TRBJ2-7; TRBD2 matches 9 bases. The ends lost 0 bases at V and 3 bases at J; junction bases unmatched: 4. Germline V CDR1 and CDR2: SGHKS, YYEKEE (reference sequence). CDR3 length: 15 residues. CDR3 residues: CASSLVLAGVYEQYF. In DNA form, the CDR3 reads TGTGCCAGCAGCTTGGTATTAGCGGGAGTCTACGAGCAGTACTTC. The full variable domain, in which reference TRBV5-5 and TRBJ2-7 provide the parts outside the CDR3, is DAGVTQSPTHLIKTRGQQVTLRCSPISGHKSVSWYQQVLGQGPQFIFQYYEKEERGRGNFPDRFSARQFPNYSSELNVNALLLGDSALYLCASSLVLAGVYEQYFGPGTRLTVT.

This clone was seen only once. V usage is TRBV10-2 and J usage is TRBJ1-2; perhaps TRBD1 as D (5 bases). In germline, CDR1 is WSHSY, CDR2 SAAADI. V dropped 8 bases and J dropped 8 bases, with 18 bases sitting between them. This CDR3 is 13 amino acids long. CDR3 sequence: CASQGSAARGYTF. In DNA form, the CDR3 reads TGCGCCAGCCAGGGCAGCGCCGCTCGGGGCTACACCTTC.

V is TRBV25-1 and J is TRBJ1-1; perhaps TRBD1 as D (5 bases). Germline values: CDR1 MGHDK, CDR2 SYGVNS. The CDR3 has 14 amino acids. Trimming left V 4 bases short and J 4 bases short, with 13 bases between. CDR3 region: CASSAPGRGTEAFF. The CDR3 bases are TGTGCCAGCAGTGCTCCCGGGAGGGGCACTGAAGCTTTCTTT. The complete variable domain, with remaining parts taken from reference TRBV25-1 and TRBJ1-1, reads EADIYQTPRYLVIGTGKKITLECSQTMGHDKMYWYQQDPGMELHLIHYSYGVNSTEKGDLSSESTVSRIRTEHFPLTLESARPSHTSQYLCASSAPGRGTEAFFGQGTRLTVV.

The genes are TRBV7-6 and TRBJ2-7, with 9 bases lining up with TRBD2. With 1 base clipped from V and 13 bases from J, the junction kept 8 bases outside the gene matches. The germline CDR1 and CDR2 sequences are SGHVS and FNYEAQ. The CDR3 loop spans 13 amino acids. CDR3 nucleotide sequence: TGTGCCAGCAGCTTAGTGAAGCTAGCGGGGCAATACTTC. This codes for CASSLVKLAGQYF.

The V and J genes are TRBV14 and TRBJ2-5, with TRBD2 matching over 14 bases. J gave up 2 bases and V 4 bases, and 3 bases lay outside the gene matches. This CDR3 has 16 residues. Germline V CDR1 and CDR2: SGHDN, FVKESK. The CDR3 sequence: CASSRRLAGGQETQYF. CDR3 sequence (DNA): TGTGCCAGCAGCCGACGACTAGCGGGAGGGCAAGAGACCCAGTACTTC.

The rearrangement links TRBV27 to TRBJ1-1; D not certain. The V gene lost 3 bases and the J gene lost 1 base, with 9 bases spanning the gap. The CDR3 covers 14 residues. Germline CDR1 reads MNHEY; CDR2 reads SMNVEV (reference sequence). CDR3 region: CASSFSAPNTEAFF. The CDR3 nucleotides read TGTGCCAGCAGTTTCTCAGCGCCGAACACTGAAGCTTTCTTT.

This chain links TRBV7-9 with TRBJ2-3; TRBD1 matches 7 bases. CDR1 is SEHNR, CDR2 FQNEAQ, per germline (reference sequence). The ends lost 4 bases at V and 2 bases at J; junction bases unmatched: 6. The length of the CDR3 is 15 residues. CDR3 DNA sequence: TGTGCCAGCAGCTCCTCACAGGGGATCACAGATACGCAGTATTTT. Its translation: CASSSSQGITDTQYF. The full variable domain, its missing parts supplied by reference TRBV7-9 and TRBJ2-3, is DTGVSQNPRHKITKRGQNVTFRCDPISEHNRLYWYRQTLGQGPEFLTYFQNEAQLEKSRLLSDRFSAERPKGSFSTLEIQRTEQGDSAMYLCASSSSQGITDTQYFGPGTRLTVL.

The chain employs TRBV28 and TRBJ2-6; no clear D. The length of the CDR3 is 18 residues. V lost 2 bases to trimming and J lost 2 bases, with 16 bases between them. Germline V CDR1 and CDR2: MDHEN, SYDVKM. CDR3 residues: CASSLIRLAVAGANVLTF. CDR3 in DNA: TGTGCCAGCAGTTTAATTCGCTTGGCGGTTGCTGGGGCCAACGTCCTGACTTTC.